The clone carrying this TCR beta chain was observed a handful of times. The CDR3 length is 14 residues. The ends were cut back, 4 bases at V and 7 bases at J, with 17 bases in the middle. The germline CDR1 and CDR2 sequences are SGHRS and YFSETQ. These data belong to a study of blood T cell repertoires in COVID-19. The repertoire was sequenced with immunoSEQ multiplex PCR; TCRdb's copy has only in-frame clones and lacks some. Among about 63,000 clones, roughly 85% were seen once, and the ten largest hold roughly a fifth. This chain links TRBV5-1 with TRBJ1-1; tentatively, D is TRBD1 (6 bases). This clonotype was obtained from a woman of 80 years or more with acute or convalescent COVID-19. The sample comprised peripheral blood. CDR3 sequence reads: CASSPTGGDLEAFF. DNA of the CDR3: TGCGCCAGCAGCCCGACAGGTGGGGACCTTGAAGCTTTCTTT. Based on the CDR3 plus reference TRBV5-1 and TRBJ1-1, the full variable domain is KAGVTQTPRYLIKTRGQQVTLSCSPISGHRSVSWYQQTPGQGLQFLFEYFSETQRNKGNFPGRFSGRQFSNSRSEMNVSTLELGDSALYLCASSPTGGDLEAFFGQGTRLTVV.